One and the same sample provided the 26 T cell receptor beta chains below, sequenced in a study of T cell responses to AZD1222 COVID-19 vaccine (dated by TCRdb to about 2021). Receptor amplification or capture employed the immunoSEQ multiplex PCR assay. TCRdb took over this immuneACCESS table, retaining in-frame rearrangements with V and J assigned. Such tables are incomplete; in checked studies, under half of the missing clones stem from an unresolved V gene, and the remainder is unexplained. This sample lists about 220,000 clones; about 93% were detected once. Around 1% of the sample is held by the ten biggest clonotypes. Explained via the paper, the time point label denotes: baseline before first vaccination. The treatment or condition tag for this specimen amounts to: meningococcal conjugate vaccine given as trial control. Sequenced material: peripheral blood, taken on day 0 of MenACWY control vaccination. All receptors derive from an adult in good health.

The J gene is TRBJ1-1, the V gene TRBV11-2; possibly TRBD1 for D (5 bases). V was shortened by 0 bases and J by 1 base, with 12 bases between the two germline ends. The CDR3 spans 16 residues. Germline CDR1 reads SGHAT; CDR2 reads FQNNGV. CDR3 region: CASSLERGLGNTEAFF. The CDR3 DNA follows: TGTGCCAGCAGCTTAGAGAGGGGACTGGGGAACACTGAAGCTTTCTTT. Together with reference TRBV11-2 and TRBJ1-1, the CDR3 gives the full variable domain: EAGVAQSPRYKIIEKRQSVAFWCNPISGHATLYWYQQILGQGPKLLIQFQNNGVVDDSQLPKDRFSAERLKGVDSTLKIQPAKLEDSAVYLCASSLERGLGNTEAFFGQGTRLTVV.

The chain combines TRBV12-3 or TRBV12-4 with TRBJ2-7; D not certain. V was trimmed by 8 bases and J by 2 bases, leaving 13 bases between them. The CDR3 has 13 amino acids. CDR3: CASAAPFPYEQYF. The DNA of the CDR3 is TGTGCCAGCGCCGCCCCGTTTCCCTACGAGCAGTACTTC.

This chain uses TRBV6-5 with TRBJ1-1; perhaps TRBD1 as D (5 bases). Germline-derived CDR1 and CDR2 are MNHEY and SVGAGI. This CDR3 is built from 14 residues. V lost 5 bases, J lost 0 bases, and 10 bases lay in between. CDR3 bases: TGTGCCAGCAGTCCCCAGGGTTTGAACACTGAAGCTTTCTTT. The encoded protein is CASSPQGLNTEAFF.

This clone was recorded once. The chain carries TRBV3-1 (or the pseudogene TRBV3-2) and TRBJ2-2; no clear D gene. Germline lookup yields CDR1 LGHDT and CDR2 YNNKEL (reference sequence). Trimming left V 1 base short and J 6 bases short, with 9 bases between. The length of the CDR3 is 14 residues. CDR3 DNA sequence: TGTGCCAGCAGCCAAGGGGCAGCGCCCGGGGAGCTGTTTTTT. Translation gives CASSQGAAPGELFF.

This clone was recorded a few times. CDR3 sequence reads: CASSYQLTNTEAFF. The CDR3 DNA sequence: TGTGCCAGCAGTTACCAGTTAACGAACACTGAAGCTTTCTTT. This chain joins TRBV6-5 and TRBJ1-1, with D unclear. The V and J ends lost 2 bases and 1 base respectively, with 8 bases between them. The CDR3 is made up of 14 amino acids. CDR1 and CDR2 from the germline V gene are MNHEY and SVGAGI.

The chain joins TRBV3-1 (or the pseudogene TRBV3-2) to TRBJ1-2, with D possibly being TRBD1 (5 bases). Germline V gene lookup returns CDR1 LGHDT and CDR2 YNNKEL (reference sequence). The CDR3 has 15 amino acids. The V end was cut by 5 bases, the J end by 3 bases, with 16 bases between. The CDR3, as DNA: TGTGCCAGCAGCTTGACGCCAAGGGGAGACTATGGCTACACCTTC. It specifies CASSLTPRGDYGYTF.

This chain uses TRBV10-3 with TRBJ1-4; D is undetermined. Per germline, CDR1 ENHRY and CDR2 SYGVKD. The CDR3 contains 15 residues. Trimming took off 3 bases at V and 2 bases at J, with 10 bases between the two ends. The CDR3 coding sequence is TGTGCCATCAGTGAACGAGGTCCGACTAATGAAAAACTGTTTTTT. Its protein is CAISERGPTNEKLFF.

The chain links TRBV28 to TRBJ1-6; D ambiguous. V lost 3 bases and J lost 9, with 6 bases in between. The germline V gene has CDR1 MDHEN and CDR2 SYDVKM. CDR3 length equals 12 residues. CDR3 nucleotides: TGTGCCAGCAGTTTCCGGGTTTCACCCCTCCACTTT. Residues: CASSFRVSPLHF.

The chain carries TRBV6-4 and TRBJ2-1, with D possibly being TRBD2 (6 bases). V was clipped by 0 bases and J by 7 bases, with 13 bases between them. Germline V gives CDR1 MRHNA, CDR2 SNTAGT. The CDR3 sequence is 15 residues long. As DNA, the CDR3 is TGTGCCAGCAGTGACTCTAGCGGACGAACGAATGAGCAGTTCTTC. As protein: CASSDSSGRTNEQFF.

The V and J genes are TRBV28 and TRBJ1-1; D is unresolved. This CDR3 comprises 16 residues. The V gene's germline CDR1 is MDHEN and CDR2 SYDVKM. Trimming left V 2 bases short and J 1 base short, with 14 bases between. CDR3 DNA sequence: TGTGCCAGCAGTTTACCAGGCAGTTACCGGAACACTGAAGCTTTCTTT. It encodes CASSLPGSYRNTEAFF.

The sample holds one count of this clone. The genes are TRBV3-1 (or the pseudogene TRBV3-2) and TRBJ1-2, with D unclear. The V gene's germline CDR1 is LGHDT and CDR2 YNNKEL (reference sequence). This CDR3 has 12 amino acids. The germline V and J ends were trimmed by 4 bases and 6 bases, with 9 bases remaining between them. Written as DNA, the CDR3 is TGTGCCAGCAGCCTACCGCCCCATGGCTACACCTTC. Its translation: CASSLPPHGYTF.

This clone showed up just once. The chain employs TRBV5-5 and TRBJ2-3; D is possibly TRBD1 (6 bases). V was pared by 2 bases and J by 2 bases, with 15 bases between. CDR1 SGHKS and CDR2 YYEKEE come from the germline V gene (reference sequence). The CDR3 sequence is 16 residues long. The CDR3 reads CASSFRGPIDTDTQYF. The CDR3, as DNA: TGTGCCAGCAGCTTCAGGGGCCCAATTGACACAGATACGCAGTATTTT.

This clone was seen only once. The J gene is TRBJ1-2, the V gene TRBV19; no definite D call. Trimming pared 3 bases from V and 3 bases from J, leaving 14 bases between. CDR1 LNHDA and CDR2 SQIVND come from the germline V gene (reference sequence). The CDR3 consists of 15 residues. In DNA, the CDR3 is TGTGCCAGTAGTATGGGCCAGACGAGGGACTATGGCTACACCTTC. It encodes CASSMGQTRDYGYTF.

This clone was seen a handful of times. This chain uses TRBV28 with TRBJ1-2, with unresolved D. The germline V and J ends were trimmed by 5 bases and 6 bases, with 16 bases remaining between them. The CDR3 has 14 residues. Germline CDR1 reads MDHEN; CDR2 reads SYDVKM. The CDR3 region is CASSIIWQKNGYTF. In nucleotides, the CDR3 is TGTGCCAGCAGTATTATATGGCAAAAAAATGGCTACACCTTC.

The chain joins TRBV15 to TRBJ1-4, with a weak D call TRBD1 (6 bases). CDR3 length: 15 amino acids. Trimming shortened V by 0 bases and J by 8 bases, and 13 bases separated the two germline ends. Germline lookup yields CDR1 LNHNV and CDR2 YYDKDF (reference sequence). The CDR3 spells CATSRDGRGSEKLFF. The CDR3 bases are TGTGCCACCAGCAGAGATGGGAGGGGGAGCGAAAAACTGTTTTTT.

The chain couples TRBV5-6 to TRBJ2-6, with D possibly being TRBD2 (5 bases). The germline gives CDR1 SGHDT, CDR2 YYEEEE. Trimming shortened V by 10 bases and J by 2 bases, and 10 bases separated the two germline ends. The CDR3 sequence is 13 residues long. Written as DNA, the CDR3 is TGTGCCGTCCAAGCGGCTGGGGCCAACGTCCTGACTTTC. Its protein is CAVQAAGANVLTF.

This rearrangement joins TRBV27 to TRBJ1-2; 7 bases map to TRBD1. The germline V gene encodes CDR1 MNHEY and CDR2 SMNVEV (reference sequence). V was pared by 6 bases and J by 7 bases, with 5 bases of the junction left unmatched. This CDR3 comprises 12 residues. CDR3 nucleotides: TGTGCCAGCAGGAACAGGGGTGGTGGCTACACCTTC. The encoded protein is CASRNRGGGYTF.

The J gene is TRBJ2-5, the V gene TRBV5-6; no clear D. CDR1 is SGHDT and CDR2 is YYEEEE in the germline V gene. Deletions cut 4 bases from V and 5 bases from J, with 9 bases between. The length of the CDR3 is 12 residues. The chain's CDR3 is CASSPARETQYF. CDR3 DNA: TGTGCCAGCAGCCCGGCCCGGGAGACCCAGTACTTC.

The V call is TRBV30, the J call TRBJ1-2, with a weak D call TRBD1 (5 bases). Trimming left V 2 bases short and J 8 bases short, with 12 bases between. The CDR3 runs 12 residues. Germline loops: CDR1 GTSNPN, CDR2 SVGIG (reference sequence). Here the CDR3 DNA reads TGTGCCTGGAGTATCTACAGGCTGGGCTACACCTTC. Translating gives CAWSIYRLGYTF. Based on the CDR3 plus reference TRBV30 and TRBJ1-2, the full variable domain is SQTIHQWPATLVQPVGSPLSLECTVEGTSNPNLYWYRQAAGRGLQLLFYSVGIGQISSEVPQNLSASRPQDRQFILSSKKLLLSDSGFYLCAWSIYRLGYTFGSGTRLTVV.

The chain employs TRBV11-2 and TRBJ2-7, with D possibly called TRBD1 or TRBD2 (5 bases each). CDR1 is SGHAT, CDR2 FQNNGV, per germline. Trimming stripped 5 bases from V and 4 bases from J, with 18 bases between. The length of the CDR3 is 15 residues. The CDR3 bases are TGTGCCAGCAGCGCCGGAGGCAGGGTGAGATACGAGCAGTACTTC. Its translation is CASSAGGRVRYEQYF.

J is TRBJ1-5 and V is TRBV4-1, with D perhaps TRBD1 (6 bases). V lost 0 bases and J 10 bases, leaving 16 bases between the germline ends. The length of the CDR3 is 15 residues. Germline V gene lookup returns CDR1 MGHRA and CDR2 YSYEKL. The CDR3 region has the DNA TGCGCCAGCAGCCAAGACTCGGACAGCCCTCGACCCCAGCATTTT. Protein product: CASSQDSDSPRPQHF.

This sequence joins TRBV21-1 and TRBJ1-2. TRBV21-1 is reported as a pseudogene. This CDR3 has 11 residues. The CDR3 sequence: CASSPRDGYTF. DNA of the CDR3: TGTGCCAGCAGCCCCCGGGACGGCTACACCTTC.

The chain is built from TRBV3-1 (or the pseudogene TRBV3-2) and TRBJ1-3; TRBD1 is a possible D gene (5 bases). The germline V and J ends were trimmed by 5 bases and 1 base, with 6 bases remaining between them. The CDR3 runs to 13 residues. Germline V CDR1 and CDR2: LGHDT, YNNKEL (reference sequence). The CDR3 DNA reads as TGTGCCAGCAGCGGGGGGTCTGGAAACACCATATATTTT. Amino acids: CASSGGSGNTIYF.

This clone appeared a few times. V usage is TRBV3-1 (or the pseudogene TRBV3-2) and J usage is TRBJ1-2; TRBD1 might be the D (6 bases). The length of the CDR3 is 17 residues. Germline CDR1 reads LGHDT; CDR2 reads YNNKEL (reference sequence). Trimming left V 0 bases short and J 2 bases short, with 16 bases between. In nucleotides, the CDR3 is TGTGCCAGCAGCCAAGATGCGCGAGAGGGGGGGAACTATGGCTACACCTTC. Protein sequence: CASSQDAREGGNYGYTF.

The V gene is TRBV29-1, the J gene TRBJ1-1; D is unclear. Trimming cost V 5 bases and J 0 bases, with 10 bases left between them. CDR3 size: 13 residues. Looked up from germline, CDR1 is SQVTM and CDR2 is ANQGSEA. CDR3 DNA sequence: TGCAGCGTTTTGTTGGGGATGAACACTGAAGCTTTCTTT. It specifies CSVLLGMNTEAFF.

This clone was found once. The chain uses TRBV5-5 and TRBJ1-6; weak D call: TRBD1 (6 bases). V lost 2 bases, J lost 9 bases, and 12 bases lay in between. Germline V gene data show CDR1 as SGHKS and CDR2 as YYEKEE (reference sequence). The length of the CDR3 is 14 residues. The CDR3 loop reads CASSLGGGGSPLHF. As DNA, the CDR3 is TGTGCCAGCAGCTTAGGGGGGGGAGGTTCACCCCTCCACTTT.